This entry features one T cell receptor beta chain sequence. V shed 5 bases, J shed 8 bases, and the junction held 15 bases outside the gene matches. The CDR3 extends over 16 amino acids. Germline V gives CDR1 SGHTA, CDR2 FQGNSA. These data originate in a study of blood T cell repertoires in COVID-19. As for the study in general: Specimens from acute and convalescent COVID-19 originated in the United States, Italy and Spain. PBMCs, B-cell-depleted T cells, or T cells were the source of the cDNA or gDNA that made up the material.

Authors' processing steps: It was from reference gene primer amplification that nucleated cell counts were estimated. Data came from immunoSEQ multiplex PCR; TCRdb stores just in-frame clones and leaves some out. That table is the source of V, J and clone size, and D and trimming were worked out from the DNA. In the table there are some 150,000 clones, approximately 90% of which are singletons. The V and J genes are TRBV7-2 and TRBJ2-1, with 7 bases identical to TRBD1. Sequencing was done on a sample of peripheral blood. This receptor was identified in a woman aged 55-69 years with active COVID-19. CDR3 DNA: TGTGCCAGCAGCCTTCGACAGGGCAAGGGTGGGGATGAGCAGTTCTTC. This gives the protein CASSLRQGKGGDEQFF.